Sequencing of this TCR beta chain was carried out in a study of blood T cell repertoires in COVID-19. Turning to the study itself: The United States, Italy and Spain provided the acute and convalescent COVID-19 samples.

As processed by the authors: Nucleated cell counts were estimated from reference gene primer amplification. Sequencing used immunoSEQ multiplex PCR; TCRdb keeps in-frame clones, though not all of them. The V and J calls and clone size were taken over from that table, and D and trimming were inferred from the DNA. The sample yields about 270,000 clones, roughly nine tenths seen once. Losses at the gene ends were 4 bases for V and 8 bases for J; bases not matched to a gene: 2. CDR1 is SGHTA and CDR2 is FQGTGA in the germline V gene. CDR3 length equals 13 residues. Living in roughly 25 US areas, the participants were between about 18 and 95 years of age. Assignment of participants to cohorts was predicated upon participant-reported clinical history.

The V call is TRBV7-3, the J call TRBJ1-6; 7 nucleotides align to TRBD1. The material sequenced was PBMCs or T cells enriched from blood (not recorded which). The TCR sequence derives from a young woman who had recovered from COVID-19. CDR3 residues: CASSSTGDSPLHF. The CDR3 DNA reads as TGTGCCAGCAGCTCTACAGGGGATTCACCCCTCCACTTT.